The clone carrying this T cell receptor beta chain was detected once. Its antigen is undetermined. V lost 0 bases and J 8 bases, leaving 8 bases between the germline ends. Per the germline V gene, CDR1 is SGHNT and CDR2 is YYREEE (reference sequence). This CDR3 has 12 amino acids. Primers: 60 Vbeta forward and 13 Jbeta reverse. Profiling relied on immunoSEQ multiplex PCR, and the TCRdb table lists in-frame clones only, not all of them. The repertoire has 95,000 to 150,000 clones, 80% of them found once; the top ten carry approximately 8.8%. The record originates from a study of cytomegalovirus exposure and HLA in healthy donors. The study's findings and limits: Highly shared variants forming one cluster were likely a sequencing artifact. Being productive about 87% or about 30% of the time was typical of most TCR beta V segments in an earlier analysis. Among TCR beta chains of equal frequency, HLA-associated ones were more clonally expanded in a later analysis.

The chain employs TRBV5-4 and TRBJ1-1, with D tentatively TRBD1 (5 bases). The specimen was PBMCs. This clonotype was obtained from a female donor in good health and CMV-seropositive. CDR3 DNA: TGTGCCAGCAGCTTGGGACAGCGAGAAGCTTTCTTT. It specifies CASSLGQREAFF.